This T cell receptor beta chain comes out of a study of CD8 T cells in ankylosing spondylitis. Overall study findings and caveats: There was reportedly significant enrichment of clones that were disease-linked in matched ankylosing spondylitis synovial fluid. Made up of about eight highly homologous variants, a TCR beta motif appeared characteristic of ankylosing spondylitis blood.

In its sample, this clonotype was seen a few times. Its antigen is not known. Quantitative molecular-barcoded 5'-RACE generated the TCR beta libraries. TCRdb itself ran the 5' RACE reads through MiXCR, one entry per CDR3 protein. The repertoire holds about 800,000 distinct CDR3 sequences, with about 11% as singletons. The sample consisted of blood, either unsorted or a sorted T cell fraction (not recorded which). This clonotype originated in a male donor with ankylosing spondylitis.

CDR3 nucleotides: TGCGCCAGCAGCTCGCTGTACGCGAACACCGGGGAGCTGTTTTTT. Protein product: CASSSLYANTGELFF. V is TRBV5-1 and J is TRBJ2-2; D is undetermined. CDR3 length equals 15 residues. Germline CDR1 reads SGHRS; CDR2 reads YFSETQ. V gave up 3 bases and J gave up 0 bases, with 9 bases separating them.